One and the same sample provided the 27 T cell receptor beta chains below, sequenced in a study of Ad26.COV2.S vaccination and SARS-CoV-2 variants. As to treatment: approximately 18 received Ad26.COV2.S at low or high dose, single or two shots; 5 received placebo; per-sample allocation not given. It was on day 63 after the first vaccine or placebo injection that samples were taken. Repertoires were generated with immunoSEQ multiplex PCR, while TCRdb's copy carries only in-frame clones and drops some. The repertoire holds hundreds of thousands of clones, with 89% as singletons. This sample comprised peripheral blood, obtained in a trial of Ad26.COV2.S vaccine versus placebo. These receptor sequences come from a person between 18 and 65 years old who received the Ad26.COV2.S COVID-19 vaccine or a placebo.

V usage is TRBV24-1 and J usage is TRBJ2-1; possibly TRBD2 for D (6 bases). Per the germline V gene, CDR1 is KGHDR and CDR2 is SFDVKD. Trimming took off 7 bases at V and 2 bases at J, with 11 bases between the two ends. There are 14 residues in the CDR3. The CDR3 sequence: CATSRDSPYNEQFF. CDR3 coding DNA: TGTGCCACCAGCCGGGACTCTCCCTACAATGAGCAGTTCTTC.

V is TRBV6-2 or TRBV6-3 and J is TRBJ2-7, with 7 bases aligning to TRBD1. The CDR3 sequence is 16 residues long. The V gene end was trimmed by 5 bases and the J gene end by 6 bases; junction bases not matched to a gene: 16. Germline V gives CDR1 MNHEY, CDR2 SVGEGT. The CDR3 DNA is TGTGCCAGCAGTAGAAGGACAGGTTTAGGAGTTTTCGAGCAGTACTTC. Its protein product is CASSRRTGLGVFEQYF.

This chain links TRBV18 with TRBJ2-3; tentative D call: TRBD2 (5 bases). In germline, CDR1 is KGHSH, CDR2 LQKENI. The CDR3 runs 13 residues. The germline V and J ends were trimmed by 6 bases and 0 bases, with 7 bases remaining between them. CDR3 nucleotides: TGTGCCAGCTCTAGCGTTAGCACAGATACGCAGTATTTT. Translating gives CASSSVSTDTQYF.

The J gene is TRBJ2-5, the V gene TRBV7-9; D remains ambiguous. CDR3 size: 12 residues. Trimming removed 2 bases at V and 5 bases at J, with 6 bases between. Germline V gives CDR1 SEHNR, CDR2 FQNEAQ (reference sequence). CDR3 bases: TGTGCCAGCAGCTTAAAGGGCGAGACCCAGTACTTC. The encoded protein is CASSLKGETQYF.

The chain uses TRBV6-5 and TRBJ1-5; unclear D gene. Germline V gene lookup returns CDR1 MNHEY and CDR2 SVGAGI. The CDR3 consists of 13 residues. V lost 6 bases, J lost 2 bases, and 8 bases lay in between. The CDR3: CASRPMGNQPQHF. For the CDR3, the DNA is TGTGCCAGCAGACCCATGGGCAATCAGCCCCAGCATTTT.

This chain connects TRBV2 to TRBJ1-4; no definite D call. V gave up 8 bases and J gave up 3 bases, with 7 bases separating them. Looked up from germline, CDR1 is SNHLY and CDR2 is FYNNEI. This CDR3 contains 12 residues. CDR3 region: CASGDPNEKLFF. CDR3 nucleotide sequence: TGTGCCAGCGGGGATCCTAATGAAAAACTGTTTTTT.

The CDR3 DNA follows: TGTGCCAGCAGTGCAGGGGGTGCCAGCTACGAGCAGTACTTC. This sequence encodes CASSAGGASYEQYF. J is TRBJ2-7 and V is TRBV2, with 7 bases matching TRBD1. J was trimmed by 3 bases and V by 4 bases; bases with no gene match: 6. CDR1 and CDR2 from the germline V gene are SNHLY and FYNNEI. CDR3 length equals 14 residues.

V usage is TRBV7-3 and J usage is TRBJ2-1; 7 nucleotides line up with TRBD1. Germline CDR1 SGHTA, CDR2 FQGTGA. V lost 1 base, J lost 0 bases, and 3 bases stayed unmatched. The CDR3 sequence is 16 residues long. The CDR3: CASSLRGGSSYNEQFF. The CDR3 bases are TGTGCCAGCAGCTTAAGAGGGGGCAGCTCCTACAATGAGCAGTTCTTC.

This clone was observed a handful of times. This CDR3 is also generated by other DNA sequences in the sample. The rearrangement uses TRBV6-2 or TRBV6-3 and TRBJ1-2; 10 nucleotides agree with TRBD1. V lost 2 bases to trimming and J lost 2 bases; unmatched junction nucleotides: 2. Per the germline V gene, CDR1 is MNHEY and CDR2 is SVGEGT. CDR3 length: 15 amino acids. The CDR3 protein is CASSYPGQGNYGYTF. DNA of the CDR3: TGTGCCAGCAGTTACCCGGGACAGGGGAACTATGGCTACACCTTC.

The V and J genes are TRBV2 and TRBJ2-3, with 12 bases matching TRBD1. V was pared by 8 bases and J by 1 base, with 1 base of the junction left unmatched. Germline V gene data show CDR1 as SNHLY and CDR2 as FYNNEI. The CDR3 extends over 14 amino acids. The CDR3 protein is CASRDRGRTDTQYF. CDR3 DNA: TGTGCCAGCCGGGACAGGGGGCGCACAGATACGCAGTATTTT.

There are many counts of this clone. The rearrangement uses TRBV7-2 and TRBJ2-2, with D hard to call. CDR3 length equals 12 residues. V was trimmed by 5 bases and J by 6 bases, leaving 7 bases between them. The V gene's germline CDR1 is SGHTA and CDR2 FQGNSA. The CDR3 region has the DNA TGTGCCAGCAGCATATTGTCCGGGGAGCTGTTTTTT. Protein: CASSILSGELFF.

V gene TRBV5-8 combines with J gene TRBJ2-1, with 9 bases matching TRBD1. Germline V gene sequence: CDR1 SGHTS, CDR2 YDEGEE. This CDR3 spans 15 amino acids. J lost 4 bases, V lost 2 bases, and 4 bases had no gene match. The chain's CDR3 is CASSFGDRDYNEQFF. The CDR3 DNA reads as TGTGCCAGCAGCTTCGGGGACAGGGATTACAATGAGCAGTTCTTC.

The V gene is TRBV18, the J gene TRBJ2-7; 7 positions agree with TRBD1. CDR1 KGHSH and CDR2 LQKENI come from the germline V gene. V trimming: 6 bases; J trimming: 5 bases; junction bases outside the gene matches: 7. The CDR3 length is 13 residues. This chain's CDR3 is CASSPNDRDEQYF. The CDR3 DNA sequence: TGTGCCAGCTCCCCAAATGACAGGGACGAGCAGTACTTC.

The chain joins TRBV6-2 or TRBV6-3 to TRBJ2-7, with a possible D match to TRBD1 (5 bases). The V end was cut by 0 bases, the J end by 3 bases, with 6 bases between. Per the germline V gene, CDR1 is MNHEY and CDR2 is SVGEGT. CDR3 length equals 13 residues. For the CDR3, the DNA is TGTGCCAGCAGTTACTCTAGGGGCTACGAGCAGTACTTC. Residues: CASSYSRGYEQYF.

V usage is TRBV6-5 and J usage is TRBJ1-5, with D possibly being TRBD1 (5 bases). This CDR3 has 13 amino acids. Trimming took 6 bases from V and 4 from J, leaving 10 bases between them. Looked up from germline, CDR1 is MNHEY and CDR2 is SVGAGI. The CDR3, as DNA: TGTGCCAGCAGACTGTACAGGAATCAGCCCCAGCATTTT. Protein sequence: CASRLYRNQPQHF.

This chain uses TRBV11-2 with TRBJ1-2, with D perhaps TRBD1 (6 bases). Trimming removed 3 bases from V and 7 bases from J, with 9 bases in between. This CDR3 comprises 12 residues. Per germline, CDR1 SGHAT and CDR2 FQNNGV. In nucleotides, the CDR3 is TGTGCCAGCAGCTTTGGGGGGCTTGGCTACACCTTC. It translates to CASSFGGLGYTF.

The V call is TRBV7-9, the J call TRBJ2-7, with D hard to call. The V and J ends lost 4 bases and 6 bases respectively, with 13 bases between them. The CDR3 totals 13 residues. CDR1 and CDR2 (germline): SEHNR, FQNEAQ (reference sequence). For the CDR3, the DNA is TGTGCCAGCAGCTCCAGGACCGTGGGCGAGCAGTACTTC. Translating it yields CASSSRTVGEQYF.

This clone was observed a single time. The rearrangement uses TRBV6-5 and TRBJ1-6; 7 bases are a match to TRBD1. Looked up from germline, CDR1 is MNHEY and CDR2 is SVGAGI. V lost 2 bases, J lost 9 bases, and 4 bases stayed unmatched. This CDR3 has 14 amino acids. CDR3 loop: CASSYVGQISPLHF. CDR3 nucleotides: TGTGCCAGCAGTTACGTGGGACAGATTTCACCCCTCCACTTT.

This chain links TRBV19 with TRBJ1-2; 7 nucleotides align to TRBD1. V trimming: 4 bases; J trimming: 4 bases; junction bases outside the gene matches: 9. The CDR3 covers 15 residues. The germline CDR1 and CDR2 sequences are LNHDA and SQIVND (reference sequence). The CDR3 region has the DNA TGTGCCAGTAGTAAGGGACAGTTCCAAAGCTATGGCTACACCTTC. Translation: CASSKGQFQSYGYTF.

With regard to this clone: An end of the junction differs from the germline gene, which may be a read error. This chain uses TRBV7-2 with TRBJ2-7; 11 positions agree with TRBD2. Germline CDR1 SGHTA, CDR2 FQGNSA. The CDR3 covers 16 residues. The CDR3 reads CASSVAGTSGGYEQYF. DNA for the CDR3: TGTGCCAGCAGCGTAGCCGGGACTAGCGGAGGGTACGAGCAGTACTTC. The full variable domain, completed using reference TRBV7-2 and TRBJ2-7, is GAGVSQSPSNKVTEKGKDVELRCDPISGHTALYWYRQSLGQGLEFLIYFQGNSAPDKSGLPSDRFSAERTGGSVSTLTIQRTQQEDSAVYLCASSVAGTSGGYEQYFGPGTRLTVT.

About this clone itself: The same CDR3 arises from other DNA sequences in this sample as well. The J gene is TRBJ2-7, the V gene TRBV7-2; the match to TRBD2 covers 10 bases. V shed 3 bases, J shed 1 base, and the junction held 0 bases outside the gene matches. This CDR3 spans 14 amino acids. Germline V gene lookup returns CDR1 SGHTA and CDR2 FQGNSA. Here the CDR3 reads CASSFSGGSYEQYF. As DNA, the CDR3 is TGTGCCAGCAGCTTTAGCGGGGGGTCCTACGAGCAGTACTTC.

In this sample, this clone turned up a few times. The CDR3 spells CASSPSGSKGTGELFF. CDR3 bases: TGTGCCAGCTCACCGTCCGGGAGCAAGGGCACCGGGGAGCTGTTTTTT. V is TRBV18 and J is TRBJ2-2; D possibly corresponds to TRBD2 (6 bases). This CDR3 has 16 residues. In germline, CDR1 is KGHSH, CDR2 LQKENI. The ends were cut back, 3 bases at V and 4 bases at J, with 15 bases in the middle.

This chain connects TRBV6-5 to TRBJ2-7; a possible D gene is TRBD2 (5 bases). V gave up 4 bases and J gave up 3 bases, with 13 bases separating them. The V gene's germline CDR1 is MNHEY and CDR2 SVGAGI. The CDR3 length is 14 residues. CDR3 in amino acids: CASSLEDLLYEQYF. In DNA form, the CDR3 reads TGTGCCAGCAGTTTAGAGGACTTACTCTACGAGCAGTACTTC.

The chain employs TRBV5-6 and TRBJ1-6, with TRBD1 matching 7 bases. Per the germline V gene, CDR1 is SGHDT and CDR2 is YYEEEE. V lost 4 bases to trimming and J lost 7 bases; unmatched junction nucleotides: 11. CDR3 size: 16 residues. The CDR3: CASSINRGWGNSPLHF. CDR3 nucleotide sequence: TGTGCCAGCAGCATCAACAGGGGCTGGGGGAATTCACCCCTCCACTTT.

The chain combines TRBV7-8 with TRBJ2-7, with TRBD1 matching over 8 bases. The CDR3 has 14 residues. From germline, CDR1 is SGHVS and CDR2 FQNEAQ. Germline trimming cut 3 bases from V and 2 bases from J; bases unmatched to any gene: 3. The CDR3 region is CASSLAGGPYEQYF. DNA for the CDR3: TGTGCCAGCAGCTTGGCAGGGGGCCCCTACGAGCAGTACTTC.

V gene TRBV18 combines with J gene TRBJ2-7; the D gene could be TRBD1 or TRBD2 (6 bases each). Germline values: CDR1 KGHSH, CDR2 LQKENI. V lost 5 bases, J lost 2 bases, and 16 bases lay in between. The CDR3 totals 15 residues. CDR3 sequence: CASSSGTGATYEQYF. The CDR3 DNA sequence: TGTGCCAGCTCATCGGGAACGGGGGCCACCTACGAGCAGTACTTC.

CDR3 sequence: CASSYYRQNGYTF. CDR3 bases: TGTGCCAGCAGTTACTACCGACAGAATGGCTACACCTTC. The rearrangement uses TRBV6-2 or TRBV6-3 and TRBJ1-2; D might be TRBD1 (5 bases). Trimming took 1 base from V and 6 from J, leaving 9 bases between them. The CDR3 sequence is 13 residues long. Germline assignment: CDR1 MNHEY and CDR2 SVGEGT.